These 25 T cell receptor beta chains were all obtained from the same sample, sequenced in a study of human T cells and chemical hapten exposure (dated by TCRdb to about 2021). The sample's time point, from its label and the paper: patch test 3, about 24 weeks after DPC sensitization. Taken with the paper, the label for treatment or condition translates to: therapeutic diphenylcyclopropenone sensitization with weekly scalp DPC. To prepare the library, RACE was applied. The instrument was a NextSeq 500. TCRdb applied fastp at Q25 and MiXCR to the public reads, then kept only in-frame beta chains. Each entry merges the rows of one CDR3 protein and shows their most common DNA and genes. This sample lists 50,000 to 80,000 distinct CDR3 sequences; 11% were detected once. About 2.5% of the sample rests with the top ten. Here the sequenced sample was whole blood, taken in connection with sensitization to the hapten diphenylcyclopropenone (DPC). The origin of the receptors is a woman aged 30 to 39 with alopecia areata. Some clones in this sample may be carry-over from other donors' samples.

This chain connects TRBV5-6 to TRBJ1-1; TRBD1 is a possible D gene (6 bases). The CDR3 has 15 residues. CDR1 SGHDT and CDR2 YYEEEE come from the germline V gene. V lost 2 bases, J lost 1 base, and 12 bases lay in between. CDR3 sequence: CASSFGDRPNTEAFF. The CDR3 region has the DNA TGTGCCAGCAGCTTTGGCGACAGGCCGAACACTGAAGCTTTCTTT.

This clonotype occurred many times. The CDR3 is CASRMGEGQPQHF. The CDR3 coding sequence is TGTGCCAGCAGAATGGGGGAGGGTCAGCCCCAGCATTTT. The chain carries TRBV12-3 or TRBV12-4 and TRBJ1-5; TRBD1 is a possible D gene (5 bases). Trimming removed 6 bases at V and 6 bases at J, with 12 bases between. This CDR3 has 13 residues.

This clonotype was seen only a few times. The chain recombines TRBV5-6 with TRBJ1-5, with D unresolved. Germline V gene sequence: CDR1 SGHDT, CDR2 YYEEEE. V lost 0 bases, J lost 9 bases, and 13 bases lay in between. The CDR3 has 14 residues. For the CDR3, the DNA is TGTGCCAGCAGCTTGGGGGCCACATCGGCGCCCCAGCATTTT. As protein: CASSLGATSAPQHF. Drawing the rest from reference TRBV5-6 and TRBJ1-5, the complete variable domain is DAGVTQSPTHLIKTRGQQVTLRCSPKSGHDTVSWYQQALGQGPQFIFQYYEEEERQRGNFPDRFSGHQFPNYSSELNVNALLLGDSALYLCASSLGATSAPQHFGDGTRLSIL.

The genes are TRBV7-2 and TRBJ2-7; possibly TRBD1 or TRBD2 for D (6 bases each). The CDR3 runs 14 residues. V was clipped by 5 bases and J by 5 bases, with 16 bases between them. In germline, CDR1 is SGHTA, CDR2 FQGNSA. The CDR3 DNA reads TGTGCCAGCAGCCGAAACACAGGGAGGAACGAGCAGTACTTC. It encodes CASSRNTGRNEQYF.

This chain uses TRBV19 with TRBJ2-2; 11 bases align to TRBD2. The CDR3 contains 16 residues. The V gene's germline CDR1 is LNHDA and CDR2 SQIVND (reference sequence). J gave up 6 bases and V 6 bases, and 9 bases lay outside the gene matches. This chain's CDR3 is CASRPGLAGRAGELFF. The CDR3, as DNA: TGTGCCAGTAGACCTGGACTAGCGGGCAGAGCCGGGGAGCTGTTTTTT.

This clonotype was recorded a few times. The chain joins TRBV3-1 to TRBJ2-1; perhaps TRBD1 as D (5 bases). The CDR3 runs to 14 residues. The germline V gene encodes CDR1 LGHDT and CDR2 YNNKEL (reference sequence). The V end lost 2 bases, the J end lost 3 bases, and 8 bases lay between the germline ends. Here the CDR3 DNA reads TGTGCCAGCAGCCAAAGGACACACTACAATGAGCAGTTCTTC. This sequence encodes CASSQRTHYNEQFF.

In this sample, this clonotype turned up a few times. The chain recombines TRBV3-1 with TRBJ2-2; 10 bases agree with TRBD2. This CDR3 has 16 amino acids. CDR1 and CDR2 from the germline V gene are LGHDT and YNNKEL (reference sequence). The V gene end was trimmed by 4 bases and the J gene end by 1 base; junction bases not matched to a gene: 3. The CDR3 spells CASSRRLAGNTGELFF. DNA of the CDR3: TGTGCCAGCAGCCGCCGACTAGCGGGGAACACCGGGGAGCTGTTTTTT.

This clonotype has a handful of counts. The chain uses TRBV27 and TRBJ1-6; 7 nucleotides match TRBD1. V lost 8 bases, J lost 11 bases, and 12 bases stayed unmatched. CDR1 and CDR2 (germline): MNHEY, SMNVEV (reference sequence). CDR3 length: 14 amino acids. Written as DNA, the CDR3 is TGTGCCAGCGGGCCCGGGACAGCACCCCCACCCCTCCACTTT. This encodes CASGPGTAPPPLHF.

This clonotype ranks as medium-sized (0.01 to 0.1%). This rearrangement joins TRBV11-2 to TRBJ1-1; D not certain. This CDR3 is built from 13 residues. Germline V gene data show CDR1 as SGHAT and CDR2 as FQNNGV. With 1 base removed from V and 2 bases from J, the gap between germline ends came to 5 bases. CDR3 sequence reads: CASSLAYNTEAFF. DNA for the CDR3: TGTGCCAGCAGCTTAGCATACAACACTGAAGCTTTCTTT. Combining the CDR3 with reference TRBV11-2 and TRBJ1-1 gives the whole variable domain EAGVAQSPRYKIIEKRQSVAFWCNPISGHATLYWYQQILGQGPKLLIQFQNNGVVDDSQLPKDRFSAERLKGVDSTLKIQPAKLEDSAVYLCASSLAYNTEAFFGQGTRLTVV.

The CDR3 DNA is TGTGCCAGCAGTTACCCCCGGGTCTGGGGACAGGGCGACTATGGCTACACCTTC. Translation gives CASSYPRVWGQGDYGYTF. V gene TRBV6-2 or TRBV6-3 combines with J gene TRBJ1-2; 9 bases map to TRBD1. The germline CDR1 and CDR2 sequences are MNHEY and SVGEGT. The V and J ends lost 2 bases and 3 bases, in that order; junction bases with no gene match: 13. The CDR3 consists of 18 residues.

This clonotype was recorded many times. The J gene is TRBJ1-1, the V gene TRBV18; D possibly corresponds to TRBD1 (6 bases). This CDR3 spans 15 amino acids. V dropped 2 bases and J dropped 1 base, with 11 bases sitting between them. CDR1 KGHSH and CDR2 LQKENI come from the germline V gene. The CDR3 loop is CASSPFGQKNTEAFF. The CDR3 DNA follows: TGTGCCAGCTCACCATTCGGACAGAAGAACACTGAAGCTTTCTTT.

This chain connects TRBV7-9 to TRBJ1-5; 7 bases match TRBD1. The CDR3 sequence is 13 residues long. CDR1 and CDR2 from the germline V gene are SEHNR and FQNEAQ (reference sequence). The V and J ends lost 8 bases and 7 bases, in that order; junction bases with no gene match: 8. CDR3 nucleotides: TGTGCCAGCGCCATCGACAGGGAACAGCCCCAGCATTTT. Its translation is CASAIDREQPQHF.

The rearrangement joins TRBV10-1 to TRBJ2-5; D not certain. The CDR3 extends over 12 amino acids. Germline V lookup: CDR1 WNHNN, CDR2 SYGVQD (reference sequence). V lost 0 bases, J lost 7 bases, and 6 bases lay in between. CDR3 sequence reads: CASSESGGTQYF. DNA of the CDR3: TGCGCCAGCAGTGAGTCTGGTGGGACCCAGTACTTC.

This clonotype was observed a handful of times. The chain employs TRBV28 and TRBJ2-1; D gene uncertain. V lost 5 bases and J 6 bases, leaving 8 bases between the germline ends. Germline V gene sequence: CDR1 MDHEN, CDR2 SYDVKM. The length of the CDR3 is 12 residues. The CDR3 loop is CASSEVLNEQFF. The CDR3 DNA is TGTGCCAGCAGTGAGGTCCTCAATGAGCAGTTCTTC.

This clonotype has a handful of counts. The chain carries TRBV7-3 and TRBJ2-3, with D perhaps TRBD1 (6 bases). The CDR3 has 17 amino acids. V gave up 0 bases and J gave up 0 bases, with 13 bases separating them. From germline, CDR1 is SGHTA and CDR2 FQGTGA. The CDR3 bases are TGTGCCAGCAGCTTAACGGGGGCGGGCCCAAGCACAGATACGCAGTATTTT. The encoded protein is CASSLTGAGPSTDTQYF.

This clonotype was seen a few times. One end of the junction does not line up with germline, which may come from a read error. J is TRBJ2-5 and V is TRBV7-9; D not resolved. CDR3 length equals 16 residues. CDR1 and CDR2 from the germline V gene are SEHNR and FQNEAQ (reference sequence). CDR3 amino acids: CASSFSPTAYHETQYF. Here the CDR3 DNA reads TGTGCCAGCAGCTTCTCCCCTACTGCGTACCACGAGACCCAGTACTTC.

The table lists this clonotype with a few counts. J is TRBJ2-7 and V is TRBV12-3 or TRBV12-4; 12 bases line up with TRBD1. V shed 6 bases, J shed 5 bases, and the junction held 5 bases outside the gene matches. The CDR3 loop spans 14 amino acids. The CDR3 loop reads CASSPGTGGNEQYF. Written as DNA, the CDR3 is TGTGCCAGCAGCCCCGGGACAGGGGGCAACGAGCAGTACTTC.

This clonotype has a single count. A much bigger clone sits one base away, suggesting this may be a read error. This chain joins TRBV30 and TRBJ1-2; maybe TRBD1 (6 bases). Looked up from germline, CDR1 is GTSNPN and CDR2 is SVGIG (reference sequence). The CDR3 has 13 residues. Trimming cost V 7 bases and J 1 base, with 13 bases left between them. This CDR3 reads CASSPDSNYGYTF. The DNA for the CDR3 is TGTGCCTCCTCCCCGGACAGTAACTATGGCTACACCTTC.

This sequence joins TRBV10-3 and TRBJ2-1; unclear D gene. The germline V gene has CDR1 ENHRY and CDR2 SYGVKD. The length of the CDR3 is 12 residues. Trimming took off 3 bases at V and 7 bases at J, with 7 bases between the two ends. The CDR3 reads CAISDSVNEQFF. CDR3 sequence (DNA): TGTGCCATCAGTGACTCAGTGAATGAGCAGTTCTTC.

This clonotype has ten or more counts. The chain employs TRBV28 and TRBJ2-3, with 8 positions matching TRBD1. Per the germline V gene, CDR1 is MDHEN and CDR2 is SYDVKM. With V trimmed by 3 bases and J by 1 base, 3 bases remained unmatched. The CDR3 length is 15 residues. DNA of the CDR3: TGTGCCAGCAGTTTGCAGACAGGGGGCACAGATACGCAGTATTTT. Its translation: CASSLQTGGTDTQYF.

The table lists this clonotype with many counts. The rearrangement links TRBV20-1 to TRBJ2-7, with 9 bases matching TRBD2. V shed 3 bases, J shed 4 bases, and the junction held 4 bases outside the gene matches. Germline values: CDR1 DFQATT, CDR2 SNEGSKA (reference sequence). The CDR3 loop spans 13 amino acids. In nucleotides, the CDR3 is TGCAGTGCTAGGCGGGAGGGCAGGTACGAGCAGTACTTC. This translates into CSARREGRYEQYF.

The chain carries TRBV19 and TRBJ1-6, with D hard to call. The CDR3 has 12 amino acids. Germline lookup yields CDR1 LNHDA and CDR2 SQIVND (reference sequence). V shed 3 bases and J shed 6 bases, with 3 bases lying between them. CDR3 loop: CASSIFNSPLHF. CDR3 DNA sequence: TGTGCCAGTAGTATCTTTAATTCACCCCTCCACTTT.

This clonotype was seen more than once but under ten times. V and J are TRBV20-1 and TRBJ2-5; D is possibly TRBD2 (6 bases). This CDR3 spans 16 amino acids. In germline, CDR1 is DFQATT, CDR2 SNEGSKA (reference sequence). The ends were cut back, 3 bases at V and 1 base at J, with 18 bases in the middle. The CDR3, as DNA: TGCAGTGCTAGTGCGGGATCACTTCCCGTCCAAGAGACCCAGTACTTC. It translates to CSASAGSLPVQETQYF.

The table lists this clonotype with a few counts. The chain is built from TRBV27 and TRBJ1-6; 8 nucleotides line up with TRBD1. The CDR3 has 15 residues. Germline CDR1 MNHEY, CDR2 SMNVEV (reference sequence). The junction had 4 bases not matched to a gene; V was cut back by 2 bases and J by 7 bases. The CDR3 coding sequence is TGTGCCAGCAGTTTAGCAGGGGGCTGGAATTCACCCCTCCACTTT. Its translation: CASSLAGGWNSPLHF.

The V gene is TRBV4-3, the J gene TRBJ1-2, with D unclear. CDR1 LGHNA and CDR2 YSLEER come from the germline V gene. Trimming pared 0 bases from V and 4 bases from J, leaving 12 bases between. The CDR3 totals 15 residues. CDR3 region: CASSQDSSSGYGYTF. In DNA, the CDR3 is TGCGCCAGCAGCCAAGATTCCAGCTCTGGCTATGGCTACACCTTC.